The 28 T cell receptor beta chains listed next were all sequenced from one sample in a study of blood T cell repertoires in COVID-19. The assay was immunoSEQ multiplex PCR, and TCRdb's table has in-frame clones only and misses some. The sample includes roughly 120,000 clones, approximately 84% of them seen just once. Sequencing was done on a sample of peripheral blood. Receptors were obtained from a woman aged 55-75 years with acute or convalescent COVID-19.

The genes are TRBV3-1 (or the pseudogene TRBV3-2) and TRBJ1-4, with 9 positions matching TRBD1. CDR3 length: 15 residues. V shed 4 bases and J 4 bases; nucleotides not matched to a gene: 4. Germline V gene lookup returns CDR1 LGHDT and CDR2 YNNKEL (reference sequence). The DNA of the CDR3 is TGTGCCAGCAGCCTAGGGACAGGGCGTAATGAAAAACTGTTTTTT. Amino acids: CASSLGTGRNEKLFF.

The chain links TRBV21-1 to TRBJ1-2; the table's D call TRBD1 went unverified against the DNA. TRBV21-1 is shown as a pseudogene. The CDR3 loop spans 15 amino acids. CDR3 nucleotide sequence: TGTGCCAGCAGCCCCGCGGGGACAGGGATCTATGGCTACACCTTC. This translates into CASSPAGTGIYGYTF.

The CDR3 loop is CASKLGGKPQHF. CDR3 bases: TGTGCCAGTAAACTTGGAGGGAAGCCCCAGCATTTT. V is TRBV19 and J is TRBJ1-5; D is undetermined. Between the trimmed V and J ends, which lost 7 bases and 8 bases, there was a span of 12 bases. The germline gives CDR1 LNHDA, CDR2 SQIVND (reference sequence). The CDR3 extends over 12 amino acids.

V gene TRBV5-1 combines with J gene TRBJ1-2; D gene uncertain. Germline CDR1 reads SGHRS; CDR2 reads YFSETQ. The CDR3 extends over 14 amino acids. V was cut by 4 bases and J by 2 bases, with 12 bases left in between. The CDR3 bases are TGCGCCAGCAGCCCTTTCGACATAAACTATGGCTACACCTTC. Translating it yields CASSPFDINYGYTF.

This clone was seen a handful of times. This chain connects TRBV28 to TRBJ2-3, with TRBD1 matching 9 bases. J gave up 1 base and V 6 bases, and 8 bases lay outside the gene matches. CDR1 and CDR2 (germline): MDHEN, SYDVKM. This CDR3 has 16 amino acids. CDR3 DNA: TGTGCCAGCAGGGGACAGGGAAGTAGTGGCACAGATACGCAGTATTTT. The encoded protein is CASRGQGSSGTDTQYF.

The chain couples TRBV18 to TRBJ2-3, with TRBD1 identical over 8 bases. The CDR3 consists of 18 residues. Germline values: CDR1 KGHSH, CDR2 LQKENI. The V and J ends lost 0 bases and 2 bases, in that order; junction bases with no gene match: 10. CDR3 protein: CASSPPNKLQGATDTQYF. CDR3 in DNA: TGTGCCAGCTCACCACCGAATAAACTCCAGGGGGCCACAGATACGCAGTATTTT.

A few counts support this clone. V usage is TRBV5-4 and J usage is TRBJ2-3; 13 nucleotides match TRBD2. The CDR3 loop spans 17 amino acids. Germline assignment: CDR1 SGHNT and CDR2 YYREEE (reference sequence). V lost 4 bases to trimming and J lost 3 bases; unmatched junction nucleotides: 8. The CDR3 sequence: CASSPGTSGVLTDTQYF. In DNA, the CDR3 is TGTGCCAGCAGCCCCGGGACTAGCGGGGTCCTGACAGATACGCAGTATTTT.

The chain couples TRBV18 to TRBJ2-7; D is unresolved. The V end was cut by 2 bases, the J end by 5 bases, with 19 bases between. CDR3 size: 16 residues. The germline CDR1 and CDR2 sequences are KGHSH and LQKENI. The CDR3 is CASSPGFGEKRNEQYF. For the CDR3, the DNA is TGTGCCAGCTCACCAGGGTTTGGAGAGAAGAGAAACGAGCAGTACTTC.

V usage is TRBV30 and J usage is TRBJ2-5, with 7 nucleotides matching TRBD1. J lost 1 base, V lost 8 bases, and 7 bases had no gene match. The CDR3 length is 13 residues. From germline, CDR1 is GTSNPN and CDR2 SVGIG (reference sequence). The CDR3 region has the DNA TGTGCCGGAGCTGACAGGGCCCAAGAGACCCAGTACTTC. Amino acids: CAGADRAQETQYF.

DNA of the CDR3: TGTGCCAGCAGCAAAGAGGCGGGGCGAAGGGGACTCCTCTACGAGCAGTACTTC. It is translated as CASSKEAGRRGLLYEQYF. The chain has TRBV21-1 and TRBJ2-7; TRBD2 is the table's D call, not checked against the DNA. TRBV21-1 corresponds to a pseudogene. There are 18 residues in the CDR3.

This clone appeared a few times. This specimen includes other DNA sequences encoding the same CDR3. The chain joins TRBV30 to TRBJ1-1; D gene unclear. Trimming cost V 0 bases and J 0 bases, with 5 bases left between them. The CDR3 is 13 residues long. The V gene's germline CDR1 is GTSNPN and CDR2 SVGIG (reference sequence). The CDR3 is CAWSVLLNTEAFF. DNA for the CDR3: TGTGCCTGGAGTGTACTCTTGAACACTGAAGCTTTCTTT. The whole variable domain, remainder taken from reference TRBV30 and TRBJ1-1, is SQTIHQWPATLVQPVGSPLSLECTVEGTSNPNLYWYRQAAGRGLQLLFYSVGIGQISSEVPQNLSASRPQDRQFILSSKKLLLSDSGFYLCAWSVLLNTEAFFGQGTRLTVV.

This clone showed up just a few times. This chain connects TRBV14 to TRBJ1-2; D gene ambiguous. The germline V gene encodes CDR1 SGHDN and CDR2 FVKESK. V was pared by 3 bases and J by 6 bases, with 20 bases between. The CDR3 spans 16 residues. The CDR3 nucleotides read TGTGCCAGCAGCCATCGCCTCGCCCCCTCCGGGGATGGCTACACCTTC. It codes for CASSHRLAPSGDGYTF.

V and J are TRBV5-4 and TRBJ1-2; TRBD1 aligns across 9 bases. Trimming at V came to 4 bases and at J to 4 bases, leaving 5 bases not matched to a gene. There are 14 residues in the CDR3. Per the germline V gene, CDR1 is SGHNT and CDR2 is YYREEE (reference sequence). The CDR3 region has the DNA TGTGCCAGCAGCCTGGACAGGGGACCCTATGGCTACACCTTC. Amino acid sequence: CASSLDRGPYGYTF.

The chain is built from TRBV11-2 and TRBJ2-1, with D unclear. Trimming left V 2 bases short and J 5 bases short, with 7 bases between. The CDR3 totals 13 residues. The germline V gene has CDR1 SGHAT and CDR2 FQNNGV. DNA for the CDR3: TGTGCCAGCAGCTTACCTCCTAACAATGAGCAGTTCTTC. It specifies CASSLPPNNEQFF.

V gene TRBV5-1 combines with J gene TRBJ2-5; D is perhaps TRBD2 (7 bases). V was pared by 4 bases and J by 1 base, with 14 bases between. The CDR3 is 15 amino acids. Germline assignment: CDR1 SGHRS and CDR2 YFSETQ. The CDR3 loop reads CASSLGGAPQETQYF. As DNA, the CDR3 is TGCGCCAGCAGCCTAGGGGGGGCCCCCCAAGAGACCCAGTACTTC.

The chain links TRBV30 to TRBJ1-1; D unresolved. The V and J ends lost 6 bases and 4 bases respectively, with 15 bases between them. The CDR3 is made up of 13 amino acids. Germline-derived CDR1 and CDR2 are GTSNPN and SVGIG (reference sequence). This CDR3 is CACPFKGGTEAFF. CDR3 DNA sequence: TGTGCCTGCCCTTTCAAAGGCGGCACTGAAGCTTTCTTT.

This clone was picked up one time. The rearrangement uses TRBV18 and TRBJ1-1; a possible D gene is TRBD1 (5 bases). The CDR3 is made up of 14 amino acids. Trimming removed 4 bases at V and 1 base at J, with 10 bases between. Germline V gives CDR1 KGHSH, CDR2 LQKENI. CDR3 amino acids: CASSQGLPNTEAFF. The CDR3 coding sequence is TGTGCCAGCTCACAGGGACTCCCGAACACTGAAGCTTTCTTT.

This chain connects TRBV5-6 to TRBJ2-1; D is unclear. The CDR3 contains 13 residues. V lost 0 bases and J 8 bases, leaving 9 bases between the germline ends. Germline values: CDR1 SGHDT, CDR2 YYEEEE. This chain's CDR3 is CASSLGRWYEQFF. The CDR3 DNA is TGTGCCAGCAGCTTGGGCAGGTGGTATGAGCAGTTCTTC.

The CDR3 nucleotides are TGCGCCAGCCGGGCGGGACTAGCCCAAGAGACCCAGTACTTC. It is translated as CASRAGLAQETQYF. The V and J genes are TRBV5-1 and TRBJ2-5, with 9 bases fitting TRBD2. The J segment lost 1 base and the V segment lost 7 bases, leaving 5 bases of the junction unmatched. CDR1 is SGHRS and CDR2 is YFSETQ in the germline V gene. The CDR3 has 14 residues.

CDR3 sequence: CASSETGTGDEKLFF. Written as DNA, the CDR3 is TGCGCCAGCAGCGAGACCGGGACAGGGGATGAAAAACTGTTTTTT. The chain carries TRBV5-1 and TRBJ1-4; 10 bases map to TRBD1. Germline V gives CDR1 SGHRS, CDR2 YFSETQ. The CDR3 has 15 amino acids. V shed 4 bases and J 6 bases; nucleotides not matched to a gene: 6. Looking up the rest from reference TRBV5-1 and TRBJ1-4 gives the full variable domain: KAGVTQTPRYLIKTRGQQVTLSCSPISGHRSVSWYQQTPGQGLQFLFEYFSETQRNKGNFPGRFSGRQFSNSRSEMNVSTLELGDSALYLCASSETGTGDEKLFFGSGTQLSVL.

V and J are TRBV12-5 and TRBJ1-3, with 12 nucleotides matching TRBD1. Trimming removed 1 base from V and 4 bases from J; junction bases left unmatched: 8. From germline, CDR1 is LGHNT and CDR2 FRNRAP. This CDR3 is built from 18 residues. In DNA form, the CDR3 reads TGTGCTAGTGGTTTGGATATCTCCGGGACAGGGGGCGGAAACACCATATATTTT. Encoded protein: CASGLDISGTGGGNTIYF.

This clone was detected once. This chain links TRBV6-5 with TRBJ1-2; tentative D call: TRBD1 (5 bases). Germline V CDR1 and CDR2: MNHEY, SVGAGI. The CDR3 is 13 residues long. V was trimmed by 5 bases and J by 4 bases, leaving 11 bases between them. The CDR3 DNA reads TGTGCCAGCAGTAACGGGGGAACCTATGGCTACACCTTC. Protein product: CASSNGGTYGYTF.

This sequence joins TRBV4-2 and TRBJ1-2; D is undetermined. Trimming shortened V by 0 bases and J by 4 bases, and 12 bases separated the two germline ends. Germline loops: CDR1 LGHNA, CDR2 YNFKEQ. There are 15 residues in the CDR3. The CDR3 bases are TGTGCCAGCAGCCAAGATCTGGACGGAGGCTATGGCTACACCTTC. It encodes CASSQDLDGGYGYTF.

The genes are TRBV30 and TRBJ1-1; the D gene is possibly TRBD1 (6 bases). Trimming removed 7 bases at V and 1 base at J, with 10 bases between. The CDR3 loop spans 12 amino acids. The germline gives CDR1 GTSNPN, CDR2 SVGIG (reference sequence). Written as DNA, the CDR3 is TGTGCCTCCGAGACAGGGAACACTGAAGCTTTCTTT. Its protein product is CASETGNTEAFF. Full variable domain (missing parts from reference TRBV30 and TRBJ1-1): SQTIHQWPATLVQPVGSPLSLECTVEGTSNPNLYWYRQAAGRGLQLLFYSVGIGQISSEVPQNLSASRPQDRQFILSSKKLLLSDSGFYLCASETGNTEAFFGQGTRLTVV.

The sample holds a few counts of this clone. The chain couples TRBV5-1 to TRBJ1-4; TRBD1 matches 9 bases. The CDR3 consists of 14 residues. Looked up from germline, CDR1 is SGHRS and CDR2 is YFSETQ. V lost 4 bases and J lost 5; bases outside the gene matches: 3. The chain's CDR3 is CASSGQGKNEKLFF. The DNA for the CDR3 is TGCGCCAGCAGCGGACAGGGGAAGAATGAAAAACTGTTTTTT.

This chain links TRBV27 with TRBJ1-6, with a possible D match to TRBD1 (5 bases). The CDR3 extends over 16 amino acids. In germline, CDR1 is MNHEY, CDR2 SMNVEV (reference sequence). V shed 3 bases and J shed 7 bases, with 16 bases lying between them. The CDR3 DNA follows: TGTGCCAGCAGTTTCGATCCGCGGGGGAGGAATTCACCCCTCCACTTT. It codes for CASSFDPRGRNSPLHF.

The chain couples TRBV19 to TRBJ1-3; D is unclear. The CDR3 contains 14 residues. CDR1 and CDR2 (germline): LNHDA, SQIVND (reference sequence). V was shortened by 3 bases and J by 4 bases, with 10 bases between the two germline ends. Here the CDR3 reads CASSMGRRGNTIYF. In DNA form, the CDR3 reads TGTGCCAGTAGTATGGGCAGAAGGGGAAACACCATATATTTT.

The V call is TRBV6-1, the J call TRBJ1-4, with D possibly TRBD1 on 5 matching bases. The germline gives CDR1 MNHNS, CDR2 SASEGT. The CDR3 covers 15 residues. V was trimmed by 3 bases and J by 7 bases, leaving 15 bases between them. The CDR3 nucleotides are TGTGCCAGCAGTGACAGGGCCAGTGTAGTTGAAAAACTGTTTTTT. This sequence encodes CASSDRASVVEKLFF.